The subject of this entry is one T cell receptor beta chain. What it recognizes is unknown. As for treatment: roughly 11-day PBMC culture with coronavirus spike peptide pools or control peptides (ViraFEST assay). Those CD4+ T cells from the unexposed donor predate the COVID-19 pandemic (2011-2018). This sample is part of a study of vaccination and CD4 T cells after COVID-19. The Oncomine TCR Beta short-read assay sequenced DNA from cultured CD4+ T cells. MiXCR was run by TCRdb on the PCR reads, yielding one entry per CDR3 protein. This table has 6,500 to 9,000 distinct CDR3 sequences, around a third appearing once. The CDR3 contains 12 residues. V was pared by 0 bases and J by 2 bases, with 1 base between. Germline CDR1 reads LGHNA; CDR2 reads YNFKEQ.

This sequence originates from a human donor in good health. The sample taken for sequencing was CD4+ T cells from blood, cultured in vitro. The V and J genes are TRBV4-2 and TRBJ2-5; D uncertain. The CDR3 DNA is TGTGCCAGCAGCCAAGATCAAGAGACCCAGTACTTC. The encoded protein is CASSQDQETQYF.